A single sample gave rise to the 27 T cell receptor beta chains below, sequenced in a study of blood T cell repertoires in COVID-19. The assay was immunoSEQ multiplex PCR, and TCRdb's table has in-frame clones only and misses some. This repertoire shows 150,000 to 200,000 clones, approximately 83% found once; its top ten account for roughly 9.7%. The sequencing sample was made of peripheral blood. These TCRs come from a human donor with active or convalescent COVID-19. The donor label of this sample is uncertain.

V is TRBV2 and J is TRBJ1-2, with 7 bases aligning to TRBD1. Losses at the gene ends were 8 bases for V and 6 bases for J; bases not matched to a gene: 12. Germline CDR1 is SNHLY and CDR2 is FYNNEI. This CDR3 has 14 amino acids. The CDR3 DNA reads as TGTGCCAGCGAATCCTATCCCGGGACAGATGGCTACACCTTC. Translation gives CASESYPGTDGYTF.

The rearrangement links TRBV28 to TRBJ1-4; the match to TRBD1 covers 9 bases. The germline V gene has CDR1 MDHEN and CDR2 SYDVKM. V dropped 6 bases and J dropped 5; count of bases not matched to a gene: 13. CDR3 length: 17 amino acids. The DNA of the CDR3 is TGTGCCAGCAGCTCTTTTGGACAGGGGACCGCCAATGAAAAACTGTTTTTT. This gives the protein CASSSFGQGTANEKLFF. Complete variable domain (other parts from reference TRBV28 and TRBJ1-4): DVKVTQSSRYLVKRTGEKVFLECVQDMDHENMFWYRQDPGLGLRLIYFSYDVKMKEKGDIPEGYSVSREKKERFSLILESASTNQTSMYLCASSSFGQGTANEKLFFGSGTQLSVL.

In nucleotides, the CDR3 is TGTGCCAGCAGACTTAGCCGGGATTGGTTCTTC. This sequence encodes CASRLSRDWFF. This sequence joins TRBV3-1 (or the pseudogene TRBV3-2) and TRBJ2-1, with TRBD2 as a possible D gene (5 bases). V was clipped by 6 bases and J by 15 bases, with 15 bases between them. The germline gives CDR1 LGHDT, CDR2 YNNKEL (reference sequence). The CDR3 extends over 11 amino acids.

V usage is TRBV9 and J usage is TRBJ1-1, with 8 bases that match TRBD1. Germline trimming cut 3 bases from V and 1 base from J; bases unmatched to any gene: 2. The CDR3 consists of 14 residues. Germline V gives CDR1 SGDLS, CDR2 YYNGEE. CDR3: CASSAQGANTEAFF. In DNA form, the CDR3 reads TGTGCCAGCAGCGCTCAGGGGGCGAACACTGAAGCTTTCTTT.

J is TRBJ2-7 and V is TRBV7-9; D unresolved. Germline-derived CDR1 and CDR2 are SEHNR and FQNEAQ (reference sequence). Trimming took 4 bases from V and 2 from J, leaving 9 bases between them. CDR3 size: 13 residues. CDR3 amino acids: CASSSYPAYEQYF. CDR3 DNA: TGTGCCAGCAGCTCCTACCCCGCCTACGAGCAGTACTTC.

CDR3 coding DNA: TGTGCCACCAGCAGAGGGCATTCAGGGAAAACAAACAATGAGCAGTTCTTC. Its translation is CATSRGHSGKTNNEQFF. The chain has TRBV15 and TRBJ2-1, with a tentative D call TRBD1 (5 bases). The CDR3 has 17 amino acids. V was shortened by 1 base and J by 5 bases, with 18 bases between the two germline ends. Germline lookup yields CDR1 LNHNV and CDR2 YYDKDF (reference sequence).

V is TRBV7-9 and J is TRBJ2-1, with a tentative D call TRBD2 (5 bases). The V gene lost 5 bases and the J gene lost 0 bases, with 14 bases spanning the gap. From germline, CDR1 is SEHNR and CDR2 FQNEAQ (reference sequence). CDR3 size: 16 residues. The CDR3 nucleotides are TGTGCCAGCAGCGGGAGAGCGGCTAGCTCCTACAATGAGCAGTTCTTC. It encodes CASSGRAASSYNEQFF.

Points on this clone: The germline gene is not matched at one end of the junction; a read error may be the cause. The same CDR3 also results from other DNA sequences found in this sample. J is TRBJ2-5 and V is TRBV19; 9 bases are shared with TRBD2. The CDR3 spans 16 residues. The germline gives CDR1 LNHDA, CDR2 SQIVND (reference sequence). The CDR3 here is CASSIGGSSGAETQYF. The CDR3 DNA reads as TGTGCCAGCAGTATAGGGGGGTCTAGCGGGGCCGAGACCCAGTACTTC.

The rearrangement joins TRBV14 to TRBJ1-1; possible D gene TRBD1, 6 bases. With 5 bases removed from V and 0 bases from J, the gap between germline ends came to 13 bases. CDR1 and CDR2 from the germline V gene are SGHDN and FVKESK. The CDR3 contains 15 residues. This chain's CDR3 is CASSGPGTLNTEAFF. The CDR3 DNA reads as TGTGCCAGCAGCGGTCCCGGGACACTGAACACTGAAGCTTTCTTT.

The rearrangement uses TRBV5-4 and TRBJ2-3; 8 bases map to TRBD1. V lost 5 bases, J lost 5 bases, and 7 bases stayed unmatched. The CDR3 has 14 residues. Germline CDR1 is SGHNT and CDR2 is YYREEE (reference sequence). The CDR3: CASSLRQGKDTQYF. DNA of the CDR3: TGTGCCAGCAGTCTACGACAGGGGAAAGATACGCAGTATTTT.

This clone was counted at least ten times. In the same sample, other DNA sequences code for this CDR3. The V gene is TRBV5-5, the J gene TRBJ1-5; D is uncertain. CDR1 is SGHKS and CDR2 is YYEKEE in the germline V gene (reference sequence). The CDR3 spans 14 residues. The germline V and J ends were trimmed by 0 bases and 2 bases, with 6 bases remaining between them. CDR3 residues: CASSLAVGNQPQHF. DNA of the CDR3: TGTGCCAGCAGCTTGGCGGTGGGCAATCAGCCCCAGCATTTT.

The chain has TRBV30 and TRBJ2-7; 8 bases match TRBD1. Looked up from germline, CDR1 is GTSNPN and CDR2 is SVGIG (reference sequence). The CDR3 length is 16 residues. V dropped 3 bases and J dropped 4; count of bases not matched to a gene: 14. CDR3 amino acids: CAWSDSPSGGGYEQYF. CDR3 DNA sequence: TGTGCCTGGAGCGACTCTCCCTCAGGGGGCGGGTACGAGCAGTACTTC.

V is TRBV2 and J is TRBJ2-2; TRBD2 is a possible D gene (5 bases). CDR1 and CDR2 from the germline V gene are SNHLY and FYNNEI. The CDR3 loop spans 16 amino acids. Between the trimmed V and J ends, which lost 8 bases and 1 base, there was a span of 17 bases. The CDR3 is CASLLSGVMNTGELFF. DNA for the CDR3: TGTGCCAGCCTACTCTCCGGGGTCATGAACACCGGGGAGCTGTTTTTT.

The chain carries TRBV7-9 and TRBJ2-2; 7 bases are a match to TRBD2. The CDR3 is 13 amino acids. The J segment lost 7 bases and the V segment lost 6 bases, leaving 5 bases of the junction unmatched. Germline V gives CDR1 SEHNR, CDR2 FQNEAQ (reference sequence). The CDR3 nucleotides read TGTGCCAGCAGTCAAGGACTAGTCGGGGAGCTGTTTTTT. This gives the protein CASSQGLVGELFF.

The V and J genes are TRBV12-2 and TRBJ2-5; TRBD2 reflects the table's D call only, with no check against the DNA. TRBV12-2 is shown as a pseudogene. The CDR3 sequence is 16 residues long. The CDR3 DNA is TGTGCAAGTCGCTTACAAGAAGTAGCGGGGGGTGAGACCCAGTACTTC. Its translation is CASRLQEVAGGETQYF.

The chain recombines TRBV20-1 with TRBJ2-7; TRBD2 aligns across 9 bases. Germline trimming cut 3 bases from V and 5 bases from J; bases unmatched to any gene: 11. In germline, CDR1 is DFQATT, CDR2 SNEGSKA (reference sequence). The CDR3 is 15 amino acids. The CDR3 here is CSASANGLATHEQYF. The CDR3 region has the DNA TGCAGTGCTAGTGCTAACGGACTAGCGACCCACGAGCAGTACTTC.

The chain recombines TRBV6-6 with TRBJ2-2; 9 nucleotides align to TRBD2. V was clipped by 6 bases and J by 3 bases; unmatched bases: 5. Per germline, CDR1 MNHNY and CDR2 SVGAGI (reference sequence). The CDR3 runs 15 residues. CDR3 protein: CASSPRLADTGELFF. The CDR3, as DNA: TGTGCCAGCAGCCCCCGACTAGCGGACACCGGGGAGCTGTTTTTT.

This rearrangement joins TRBV27 to TRBJ2-7; D is unresolved. CDR1 and CDR2 (germline): MNHEY, SMNVEV (reference sequence). The CDR3 has 13 residues. The V end was cut by 4 bases, the J end by 0 bases, with 7 bases between. This CDR3 reads CASSSVSSYEQYF. The CDR3 bases are TGTGCCAGCAGTTCGGTTAGCTCCTACGAGCAGTACTTC.

The chain carries TRBV15 and TRBJ2-1; 10 nucleotides line up with TRBD2. The CDR3 is 16 amino acids. Per the germline V gene, CDR1 is LNHNV and CDR2 is YYDKDF (reference sequence). J lost 9 bases, V lost 5 bases, and 13 bases had no gene match. The CDR3 DNA sequence: TGTGCCACCAGCGGCCCCGCTCAGCGGGGGGGCGTTGAGCAGTTCTTC. This codes for CATSGPAQRGGVEQFF. Together with reference TRBV15 and TRBJ2-1, the CDR3 gives the full variable domain: DAMVIQNPRYQVTQFGKPVTLSCSQTLNHNVMYWYQQKSSQAPKLLFHYYDKDFNNEADTPDNFQSRRPNTSFCFLDIRSPGLGDTAMYLCATSGPAQRGGVEQFFGPGTRLTVL.

The chain recombines TRBV4-1 with TRBJ2-5; no clear D gene. The CDR3 contains 11 residues. Trimming removed 3 bases from V and 7 bases from J, with 6 bases in between. Germline V CDR1 and CDR2: MGHRA, YSYEKL. The CDR3 nucleotides read TGCGCCAGCAGCCAGCTCGGGACCCAGTACTTC. This codes for CASSQLGTQYF.

This clone was counted a few times. V and J are TRBV5-5 and TRBJ1-2, with 11 bases fitting TRBD1. V shed 3 bases, J shed 8 bases, and the junction held 6 bases outside the gene matches. Germline CDR1 and CDR2: SGHKS and YYEKEE (reference sequence). The CDR3 contains 14 residues. This CDR3 reads CASSSDRGRGGYTF. In DNA form, the CDR3 reads TGTGCCAGCAGCTCGGACAGGGGGCGAGGGGGCTACACCTTC.

The CDR3 coding sequence is TGTGCCAGCAGCGGATCCGGGATCCCATACGAGCAGTACTTC. This translates into CASSGSGIPYEQYF. The chain combines TRBV9 with TRBJ2-7, with D maybe TRBD2 (5 bases). Germline values: CDR1 SGDLS, CDR2 YYNGEE. The ends were cut back, 3 bases at V and 4 bases at J, with 14 bases in the middle. This CDR3 spans 14 amino acids. Full variable domain (rest looked up from reference TRBV9 and TRBJ2-7): DSGVTQTPKHLITATGQRVTLRCSPRSGDLSVYWYQQSLDQGLQFLIQYYNGEERAKGNILERFSAQQFPDLHSELNLSSLELGDSALYFCASSGSGIPYEQYFGPGTRLTVT.

The chain employs TRBV7-9 and TRBJ2-2; the D gene is possibly TRBD1 (6 bases). Germline V lookup: CDR1 SEHNR, CDR2 FQNEAQ (reference sequence). Trimming stripped 4 bases from V and 5 bases from J, with 11 bases between. There are 14 residues in the CDR3. The CDR3 nucleotides read TGTGCCAGCAGCTCCCCAGGGGCAACCGGGGAGCTGTTTTTT. This gives the protein CASSSPGATGELFF.

This clone was observed once. This chain links TRBV27 with TRBJ1-2, with D perhaps matching TRBD1 (5 bases). The V end lost 0 bases, the J end lost 4 bases, and 12 bases lay between the germline ends. Per germline, CDR1 MNHEY and CDR2 SMNVEV (reference sequence). This CDR3 region has 15 residues. Here the CDR3 DNA reads TGTGCCAGCAGTTTATCGATAGGGGTGGGCTATGGCTACACCTTC. Translated, it gives CASSLSIGVGYGYTF.

This chain connects TRBV6-5 to TRBJ2-5, with 9 positions matching TRBD1. Germline trimming cut 6 bases from V and 4 bases from J; bases unmatched to any gene: 3. Looked up from germline, CDR1 is MNHEY and CDR2 is SVGAGI. This CDR3 has 13 residues. The CDR3 DNA follows: TGTGCCAGCAGGACAGGGGGGGGAGAGACCCAGTACTTC. Amino acids: CASRTGGGETQYF.

The chain joins TRBV6-5 to TRBJ1-1, with 8 positions matching TRBD1. V trimming: 4 bases; J trimming: 4 bases; junction bases outside the gene matches: 2. This CDR3 contains 13 residues. CDR1 and CDR2 (germline): MNHEY, SVGAGI. CDR3 in DNA: TGTGCCAGCAGTTTTACAGGGGGCACTGAAGCTTTCTTT. This sequence encodes CASSFTGGTEAFF.

V gene TRBV19 combines with J gene TRBJ1-6; D is undetermined. In germline, CDR1 is LNHDA, CDR2 SQIVND (reference sequence). The V and J ends lost 4 bases and 5 bases respectively, with 6 bases between them. This CDR3 is 13 amino acids long. For the CDR3, the DNA is TGTGCCAGTAGTAGGCGGAATAATTCACCCCTCCACTTT. It specifies CASSRRNNSPLHF.